Listed below are T cell receptor beta chains from one sample, sequenced in a study of beta chain features in type 1 diabetes. Repertoires were generated with immunoSEQ multiplex PCR, while TCRdb's copy carries only in-frame clones and drops some. Among fewer than 550,000 clones listed, more than 9.5% were seen once. Sequencing was performed on naive CD4+ T cells from blood. Receptors were obtained from a young woman in good health. CDR3s include the opening cysteine and the closing phenylalanine or tryptophan. Each record gives: J gene, D gene, clone size, V gene, CDR3 DNA, CDR3 protein. The D gene is left open where the match is weak. Only part of the rows carry a size: once, few, many, or a class if the clone is expanded.

TRBJ1-2,TRBD1,few,TRBV19,TGTGCCAGTAGTATGGCTTCGACAGGGAACTATGGCTACACCTTC,CASSMASTGNYGYTF
TRBJ2-1,TRBD2,few,TRBV7-2,TGTGCCAGCAGCTATTCCGGGACTAGGGGCCCCCCCTACAATGAGCAGTTCTTC,CASSYSGTRGPPYNEQFF
TRBJ1-2,-,-,TRBV10-3,TGTGCCAGCTCAGCAGGGGTGAACTATGGCTACACCTTC,CASSAGVNYGYTF
TRBJ1-2,-,few,TRBV20-1,TGCAGTGCTAGAGGGGGCCTCACCTTC,CSARGGLTF
TRBJ2-6,-,few,TRBV27,TGTGCCAGCAGACGTCTTACAGGGACTGGGGCCAACGTCCTGACTTTC,CASRRLTGTGANVLTF
TRBJ2-6,-,few,TRBV7-6,TGTGCCAGCAGCTTAGTCTCTGGGGCCAACGTCCTGACTTTC,CASSLVSGANVLTF
TRBJ1-1,-,-,TRBV7-3,TGTGCCAGCAGCCCTACAGGGCGCACTGAAGCTTTCTTT,CASSPTGRTEAFF
TRBJ2-4,-,many,TRBV19,TGTGCCAGTGGACCAATAGCCGAAAACATTCAGTACTTC,CASGPIAENIQYF
TRBJ2-1,-,many,TRBV5-1,TGCGCCAGCAGCGCTTACAATGAGCAGTTCTTC,CASSAYNEQFF
TRBJ1-2,TRBD1,few,TRBV29-1,TGCAGCGTTGATGGGACAGTAGGTGGCTACACCTTC,CSVDGTVGGYTF
TRBJ2-1,-,few,TRBV11-1,TGTGCCAGCAAGATAGCTGGGGGCAATGAGCAGTTCTTC,CASKIAGGNEQFF
TRBJ2-7,-,few,TRBV6-5,TGTGCCAGCAGTTATGGGGGAGACCAATACGAGCAGTACTTC,CASSYGGDQYEQYF
TRBJ2-3,-,few,TRBV5-6,TGTGCCAGCAGCTTGGCAACAGATACGCAGTATTTT,CASSLATDTQYF
TRBJ2-2,TRBD1,few,TRBV6-5,TGTGCCAGCAGTTACTCGAACAGGGGTCGTATGTTTTTT,CASSYSNRGRMFF
TRBJ2-1,TRBD2,few,TRBV6-5,TGTGCCAGCAGGGGGGGACTAGCGGGAGAACAGTTCTTC,CASRGGLAGEQFF
TRBJ2-7,-,-,TRBV7-2,TGTGCCAGCAGCAGGGCCTACGAGCAGTACTTC,CASSRAYEQYF